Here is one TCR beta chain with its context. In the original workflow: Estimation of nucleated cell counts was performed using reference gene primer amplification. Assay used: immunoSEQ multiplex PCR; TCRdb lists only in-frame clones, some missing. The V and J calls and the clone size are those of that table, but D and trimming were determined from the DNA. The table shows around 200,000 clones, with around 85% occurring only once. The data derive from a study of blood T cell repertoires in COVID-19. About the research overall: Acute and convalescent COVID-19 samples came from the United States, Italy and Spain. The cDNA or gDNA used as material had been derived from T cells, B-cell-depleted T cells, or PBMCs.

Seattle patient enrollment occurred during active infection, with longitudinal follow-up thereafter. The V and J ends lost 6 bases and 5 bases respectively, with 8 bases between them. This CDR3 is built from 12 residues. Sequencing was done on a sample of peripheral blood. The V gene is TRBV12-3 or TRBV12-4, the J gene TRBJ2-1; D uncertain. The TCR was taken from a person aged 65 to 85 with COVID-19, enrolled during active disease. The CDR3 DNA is TGTGCCAGCAGACCAGACAACAATGAGCAGTTCTTC. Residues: CASRPDNNEQFF.